These 28 T cell receptor beta chains were sequenced from one sample in a study of early T cells in non-severe SARS-CoV-2 infection (dated by TCRdb to the early 2020s). Library construction relied on 5' RACE. TCRdb names NextSeq 500 as the instrument used. Through fastp at Q25 and MiXCR, TCRdb rebuilt clones from the public reads, retaining in-frame beta chains. Every CDR3 protein is listed once, alongside the most common genes and DNA of its rows. The sample yields some 30,000 distinct CDR3 sequences; about 4.5% were counted once. The top ten clones comprise around 6% of the sample. The specimen sequenced was whole blood. The origin of the receptors is an adult who was a healthcare worker with PCR-confirmed SARS-CoV-2 infection or an uninfected control (not recorded which).

This clonotype is labeled as medium-sized (0.01 to 0.1%). V usage is TRBV30 and J usage is TRBJ1-1, with unresolved D. V was trimmed by 0 bases and J by 11 bases, leaving 13 bases between them. The CDR3 is 12 amino acids. The V gene's germline CDR1 is GTSNPN and CDR2 SVGIG (reference sequence). The CDR3 reads CAWSVPVTYAFF. The CDR3 coding sequence is TGTGCCTGGAGTGTACCTGTGACTTATGCTTTCTTT.

V is TRBV7-9 and J is TRBJ2-1; a weak D match, TRBD2 (6 bases). Germline V gives CDR1 SEHNR, CDR2 FQNEAQ (reference sequence). CDR3 length equals 14 residues. Trimming pared 0 bases from V and 6 bases from J, leaving 9 bases between. CDR3 sequence: CASSLAGGSNEQFF. CDR3 in DNA: TGTGCCAGCAGCTTAGCGGGGGGATCCAATGAGCAGTTCTTC.

This clonotype was counted many times. CDR3 bases: TGCGCCAGCAGCCAACAGGGTCGCTATGGCTACACCTTC. This codes for CASSQQGRYGYTF. The rearrangement links TRBV5-1 to TRBJ1-2; a possible D gene is TRBD1 (6 bases). This CDR3 region has 13 residues. Germline assignment: CDR1 SGHRS and CDR2 YFSETQ. V lost 4 bases, J lost 4 bases, and 11 bases lay in between.

This clonotype was seen repeatedly, ten times or more. In DNA, the CDR3 is TGTGCCAGCAGTTCACGGACAGGGCCCAATCAGCCCCAGCATTTT. This translates into CASSSRTGPNQPQHF. The chain has TRBV6-5 and TRBJ1-5; 8 bases map to TRBD1. The CDR3 sequence is 15 residues long. Trimming at V came to 4 bases and at J to 3 bases, leaving 5 bases not matched to a gene. Germline CDR1 and CDR2: MNHEY and SVGAGI.

The CDR3 coding sequence is TGCGCCAGCGGACAGACATCTAGCACAGATACGCAGTATTTT. Amino acid sequence: CASGQTSSTDTQYF. The chain employs TRBV5-1 and TRBJ2-3, with a tentative D call TRBD1 (6 bases). The CDR3 spans 14 residues. Germline CDR1 reads SGHRS; CDR2 reads YFSETQ. The V gene lost 7 bases and the J gene lost 0 bases, with 12 bases spanning the gap. Full variable domain (outside the CDR3, taken from reference TRBV5-1 and TRBJ2-3): KAGVTQTPRYLIKTRGQQVTLSCSPISGHRSVSWYQQTPGQGLQFLFEYFSETQRNKGNFPGRFSGRQFSNSRSEMNVSTLELGDSALYLCASGQTSSTDTQYFGPGTRLTVL.

This clonotype was detected many times. The chain recombines TRBV29-1 with TRBJ2-7; either TRBD1 or TRBD2 may fit D (5 bases each). The CDR3 totals 14 residues. With 5 bases removed from V and 2 bases from J, the gap between germline ends came to 16 bases. Germline V gives CDR1 SQVTM, CDR2 ANQGSEA. CDR3 protein: CSVITRLGAYEQYF. The CDR3 coding sequence is TGCAGCGTTATAACGCGCCTGGGGGCCTACGAGCAGTACTTC.

Ten or more counts support this clonotype. The chain has TRBV10-3 and TRBJ1-3, with D perhaps matching TRBD1 (6 bases). Germline CDR1 reads ENHRY; CDR2 reads SYGVKD. This CDR3 is 16 amino acids long. Trimming removed 4 bases from V and 0 bases from J, with 13 bases in between. CDR3 sequence: CAISGDKGGSGNTIYF. The CDR3 DNA follows: TGTGCCATCAGTGGGGACAAAGGGGGCTCTGGAAACACCATATATTTT.

In this sample, this clonotype turned up many times. The chain recombines TRBV7-9 with TRBJ2-3; perhaps TRBD1 as D (6 bases). This CDR3 region has 15 residues. Trimming shortened V by 6 bases and J by 5 bases, and 18 bases separated the two germline ends. Per germline, CDR1 SEHNR and CDR2 FQNEAQ (reference sequence). The CDR3 region is CASSPRTVNLDTQYF. CDR3 coding DNA: TGTGCCAGCAGTCCTCGGACAGTAAACCTAGATACGCAGTATTTT.

This clonotype was found many times. This chain links TRBV6-1 with TRBJ1-1, with D unresolved. Trimming took off 4 bases at V and 3 bases at J, with 6 bases between the two ends. Germline values: CDR1 MNHNS, CDR2 SASEGT. The CDR3 is made up of 12 amino acids. CDR3 DNA sequence: TGTGCCAGCAGTGTTTCAGACACTGAAGCTTTCTTT. Amino acid sequence: CASSVSDTEAFF.

This clonotype was picked up many times. J is TRBJ1-1 and V is TRBV10-3; D not certain. The CDR3 has 12 residues. In germline, CDR1 is ENHRY, CDR2 SYGVKD. V was clipped by 2 bases and J by 5 bases, with 6 bases between them. The CDR3 loop is CAISEVGTEAFF. CDR3 DNA: TGTGCCATCAGTGAGGTCGGGACTGAAGCTTTCTTT.

This clonotype was recorded at least ten times. The chain recombines TRBV4-3 with TRBJ2-2; 9 positions match TRBD2. The CDR3 spans 17 residues. Per germline, CDR1 LGHNA and CDR2 YSLEER. The trim removed 3 bases at V and 4 bases at J, leaving 9 bases unmatched. CDR3: CASSQVLAGVFTGELFF. The CDR3 DNA follows: TGCGCCAGCAGCCAGGTCTTAGCGGGAGTCTTCACCGGGGAGCTGTTTTTT.

This clonotype has ten or more counts. The chain employs TRBV5-1 and TRBJ2-1; maybe TRBD2 (7 bases). The germline V and J ends were trimmed by 1 base and 2 bases, with 13 bases remaining between them. The CDR3 extends over 16 amino acids. CDR1 and CDR2 (germline): SGHRS, YFSETQ. The DNA of the CDR3 is TGCGCCAGCAGCTTGCGCGGGGGCCACACCTACAATGAGCAGTTCTTC. It is translated as CASSLRGGHTYNEQFF.

A remark on this clonotype: Lacking the conserved final phenylalanine or tryptophan, this CDR3 likely reflects a read error. The V gene is TRBV3-1, the J gene TRBJ2-7; 12 nucleotides line up with TRBD1. The germline CDR1 and CDR2 sequences are LGHDT and YNNKEL (reference sequence). CDR3 length equals 17 residues. The CDR3 sequence is CTSSRGIGTGGYYEQYS. The CDR3 bases are TGTACCAGCAGCCGAGGGATAGGGACAGGGGGCTACTACGAGCAGTACTCC.

This clonotype occurred many times. The junction does not match germline at one end; this may be a read error. The V and J genes are TRBV7-2 and TRBJ1-3; the match to TRBD1 covers 8 bases. From germline, CDR1 is SGHTA and CDR2 FQGNSA. This CDR3 region has 19 residues. The DNA of the CDR3 is TGTGCCAGCAGCTCAAGGGGTGGGGACAGGATCCTCTCTGAAAACACCATATATTTT. It is translated as CASSSRGGDRILSENTIYF.

This clonotype was seen repeatedly, ten times or more. The chain carries TRBV5-1 and TRBJ2-5, with 11 bases fitting TRBD2. Unmatched junction bases numbered 6, after V lost 4 bases and J lost 1 base. Germline assignment: CDR1 SGHRS and CDR2 YFSETQ. This CDR3 region has 16 residues. The CDR3 DNA sequence: TGCGCCAGCAGCGCGACTAGCGGGGCGGCCCAAGAGACCCAGTACTTC. Its translation: CASSATSGAAQETQYF.

The sample holds a few counts of this clonotype. V and J are TRBV7-9 and TRBJ1-2, with no clear D. This CDR3 comprises 14 residues. In germline, CDR1 is SEHNR, CDR2 FQNEAQ (reference sequence). Trimming left V 7 bases short and J 2 bases short, with 14 bases between. Written as DNA, the CDR3 is TGTGCCAGCACCCTGGGAACAGCGAACTATGGCTACACCTTC. It is translated as CASTLGTANYGYTF.

In this sample, this clonotype turned up many times. V and J are TRBV25-1 and TRBJ2-1; 8 bases align to TRBD1. The CDR3 covers 15 residues. With V trimmed by 7 bases and J by 3 bases, 8 bases remained unmatched. Per germline, CDR1 MGHDK and CDR2 SYGVNS. This chain's CDR3 is CASTDTGGSYNEQFF. CDR3 sequence (DNA): TGTGCCAGCACCGATACAGGGGGTAGCTACAATGAGCAGTTCTTC.

This clonotype occurred many times. This chain connects TRBV20-1 to TRBJ2-7; TRBD2 is a possible D gene (5 bases). Germline V lookup: CDR1 DFQATT, CDR2 SNEGSKA (reference sequence). The CDR3 is 13 residues long. V was trimmed by 5 bases and J by 0 bases, leaving 11 bases between them. This CDR3 reads CSARIDYSYEQYF. CDR3 nucleotide sequence: TGCAGTGCTCGAATCGACTACTCCTACGAGCAGTACTTC.

This clonotype was detected many times. The chain joins TRBV2 to TRBJ2-3; D remains unclear. Germline V lookup: CDR1 SNHLY, CDR2 FYNNEI. V was clipped by 7 bases and J by 5 bases, with 19 bases between them. The CDR3 length is 15 residues. As DNA, the CDR3 is TGTGCCAGCACCAAGACGAGCACCTTGGGAGATACGCAGTATTTT. Amino acids: CASTKTSTLGDTQYF.

This clonotype showed up just a few times. The chain employs TRBV7-2 and TRBJ2-2, with a possible D match to TRBD2 (6 bases). The CDR3 sequence is 13 residues long. V lost 6 bases and J lost 6, with 11 bases in between. Germline V gene sequence: CDR1 SGHTA, CDR2 FQGNSA. The CDR3 sequence: CASSQTSSGELFF. CDR3 DNA sequence: TGTGCCAGCAGTCAGACTAGTTCCGGGGAGCTGTTTTTT.

This clonotype has at least ten counts. V usage is TRBV4-2 and J usage is TRBJ2-1, with D perhaps being TRBD1 or TRBD2 (5 bases each). This CDR3 spans 15 amino acids. V lost 0 bases to trimming and J lost 5 bases, with 11 bases between them. Per the germline V gene, CDR1 is LGHNA and CDR2 is YNFKEQ. For the CDR3, the DNA is TGTGCCAGCAGCCAAGATAAGGGACCAAACAATGAGCAGTTCTTC. It encodes CASSQDKGPNNEQFF.

This clonotype was found a few times. V gene TRBV15 combines with J gene TRBJ2-1, with TRBD1 identical over 7 bases. Germline V gene data show CDR1 as LNHNV and CDR2 as YYDKDF (reference sequence). J lost 6 bases, V lost 3 bases, and 8 bases had no gene match. The CDR3 length is 15 residues. The CDR3 DNA reads as TGTGCCACCAGCAGGGAACCCGGGGACAGCAATGAGCAGTTCTTC. Translating it yields CATSREPGDSNEQFF.

This clonotype was seen at least ten times. The chain combines TRBV6-2 or TRBV6-3 with TRBJ2-1; 7 nucleotides agree with TRBD2. Unmatched junction bases numbered 12, after V lost 2 bases and J lost 2 bases. CDR1 is MNHEY, CDR2 SVGEGT, per germline. The CDR3 loop spans 18 amino acids. In DNA, the CDR3 is TGTGCCAGCAGTTACAGGGAAGGAGCGGGACCTCCCTACAATGAGCAGTTCTTC. This gives the protein CASSYREGAGPPYNEQFF.

On this clonotype: This may come from a read error, since a much larger clone is one base off. The chain recombines TRBV7-2 with TRBJ2-3; D may match TRBD1 or TRBD2 (5 bases each). Trimming took 7 bases from V and 7 from J, leaving 18 bases between them. Germline lookup yields CDR1 SGHTA and CDR2 FQGNSA. CDR3 length equals 14 residues. The DNA of the CDR3 is TGTGCCAGCAACAAGAGGGGAGATCAAAATACGCAGTATTTT. As protein: CASNKRGDQNTQYF.

This clonotype showed up just a few times. V usage is TRBV9 and J usage is TRBJ2-7, with TRBD1 matching 8 bases. CDR3 length equals 15 residues. Germline CDR1 reads SGDLS; CDR2 reads YYNGEE. V was pared by 3 bases and J by 3 bases, with 8 bases of the junction left unmatched. In DNA form, the CDR3 reads TGTGCCAGCAGCGCCTCACAGGGGGGTATCTACGAGCAGTACTTC. As protein: CASSASQGGIYEQYF.

The table lists this clonotype with a few counts. The chain links TRBV6-2 or TRBV6-3 to TRBJ2-7; 7 positions agree with TRBD1. CDR3 size: 14 residues. Germline V gene sequence: CDR1 MNHEY, CDR2 SVGEGT. With V trimmed by 7 bases and J by 4 bases, 10 bases remained unmatched. This chain's CDR3 is CASTPRDRIYEQYF. The CDR3 DNA follows: TGTGCCAGCACTCCCCGGGACAGAATTTACGAGCAGTACTTC.

This clonotype was detected a few times. The CDR3 protein is CASSLVSPGEETQYF. CDR3 bases: TGTGCCAGCAGCTTAGTGTCCCCTGGCGAAGAGACCCAGTACTTC. The J gene is TRBJ2-5, the V gene TRBV5-4; D remains ambiguous. This CDR3 comprises 15 residues. V lost 2 bases and J 3 bases, leaving 14 bases between the germline ends. Germline lookup yields CDR1 SGHNT and CDR2 YYREEE (reference sequence).

This chain links TRBV11-3 with TRBJ2-1; D unclear. CDR1 and CDR2 from the germline V gene are SGHNT and YENEEA. Trimming removed 0 bases at V and 5 bases at J, with 8 bases between. The CDR3 is 14 amino acids. CDR3 amino acids: CASSLDRYHNEQFF. Written as DNA, the CDR3 is TGTGCCAGCAGCTTAGACCGATACCACAATGAGCAGTTCTTC.